A selection of T cell receptor beta chains follows, all from one sample in a study of T cell changes during pregnancy in multiple sclerosis. Some clones are missing from TCRdb's copy, which holds only in-frame ones; the method was immunoSEQ multiplex PCR. This table has 77,000 or so clones, approximately 92% appearing once. Source: peripheral blood, taken in the second trimester of pregnancy. These receptors were collected from a female donor in good health, enrolled as a control in a pregnancy study. The conserved cysteine and the conserved F or W are not part of the CDR3 here. Clone size, where shown, is once, few, many, or a class for clones that have expanded.

clone size: -
V gene: TRBV30
CDR3 protein: AWSVGTGTNSPLH

clone size: -
V gene: TRBV19
CDR3 protein: ASSRQGGGTYNEQF

clone size: medium-sized
V gene: TRBV4-1
CDR3 protein: ASSLSGGAGETQY

clone size: -
V gene: TRBV6-5
CDR3 protein: ASSSTGTARLYGYT

clone size: -
V gene: TRBV7-9
CDR3 protein: ASILLGGGSGTEAF

clone size: -
V gene: TRBV25-1
CDR3 protein: ASSPQAGNTEAF

clone size: -
V gene: TRBV7-2
CDR3 protein: ASSLSSGSYNEQF

clone size: -
V gene: TRBV7-9
CDR3 protein: ASSPGYTEAF

clone size: -
V gene: TRBV25-1
CDR3 protein: ASSPLAGGADTQY

clone size: -
V gene: TRBV2
CDR3 protein: ASSEGELYGYT

clone size: -
V gene: TRBV7-8
CDR3 protein: ASSLARGTHYGYT

clone size: once
V gene: TRBV5-1
CDR3 protein: ASSSLAGERYNEQF

clone size: -
V gene: TRBV12-5
CDR3 protein: ASGLVIRWTEPGDTEAF

clone size: -
V gene: TRBV5-6
CDR3 protein: ASSHTTHQNNEQF

clone size: once
V gene: TRBV6-5
CDR3 protein: ASSFLRDNYEQY

clone size: -
V gene: TRBV30
CDR3 protein: AWSPGDRGTYEQY

clone size: -
V gene: TRBV14
CDR3 protein: ASTPPLGQGIDEQF

clone size: -
V gene: TRBV15
CDR3 protein: ATSRDASGATDTQY

clone size: -
V gene: TRBV19
CDR3 protein: ASSIGWDRASYEQY

clone size: -
V gene: TRBV27
CDR3 protein: ASSQAGKTGELF

clone size: -
V gene: TRBV5-1
CDR3 protein: ASKGNLNTEAF

clone size: -
V gene: TRBV7-6
CDR3 protein: ASSLSPGDEQF

clone size: -
V gene: TRBV7-3
CDR3 protein: ASSSTGGVTEAF

clone size: -
V gene: TRBV7-2
CDR3 protein: ASSLAWGSQETQY

clone size: -
V gene: TRBV2
CDR3 protein: ASRDRGQLGTEAF

clone size: -
V gene: TRBV18
CDR3 protein: ASSPLAPNIQY

clone size: -
V gene: TRBV7-7
CDR3 protein: ASSLGGGLSETQY

clone size: -
V gene: TRBV6-5
CDR3 protein: ASSPDRDYGYT

clone size: -
V gene: TRBV7-9
CDR3 protein: ASSLAGRHAYGYT

clone size: -
V gene: TRBV4-1
CDR3 protein: ASSQDRAGGFTDTQY

clone size: -
V gene: TRBV10-3
CDR3 protein: AISDLDSYGYT

clone size: -
V gene: TRBV6-6
CDR3 protein: ASTQDRSFQPQH

clone size: -
V gene: TRBV9
CDR3 protein: ASSEGRDTQY

clone size: -
V gene: TRBV5-4
CDR3 protein: ASNSNTEAF

clone size: -
V gene: TRBV6-1
CDR3 protein: ASSEGTASNYGYT

clone size: -
V gene: TRBV5-4
CDR3 protein: ASSLGAGGSTGYT

clone size: -
V gene: TRBV5-1
CDR3 protein: ASGLGQGSQETQY

clone size: -
V gene: TRBV5-5
CDR3 protein: ASSLERGNTEAF

clone size: -
V gene: TRBV4-3
CDR3 protein: ASSQLAGSYNEQF

clone size: -
V gene: TRBV4-1
CDR3 protein: ASSQLRTGRNSPLH

clone size: -
V gene: TRBV6-4
CDR3 protein: ASSDRTSGGHNEQF

clone size: -
V gene: TRBV5-1
CDR3 protein: ASSMSCKY

clone size: once
V gene: TRBV14
CDR3 protein: ASSLNLGSIQY